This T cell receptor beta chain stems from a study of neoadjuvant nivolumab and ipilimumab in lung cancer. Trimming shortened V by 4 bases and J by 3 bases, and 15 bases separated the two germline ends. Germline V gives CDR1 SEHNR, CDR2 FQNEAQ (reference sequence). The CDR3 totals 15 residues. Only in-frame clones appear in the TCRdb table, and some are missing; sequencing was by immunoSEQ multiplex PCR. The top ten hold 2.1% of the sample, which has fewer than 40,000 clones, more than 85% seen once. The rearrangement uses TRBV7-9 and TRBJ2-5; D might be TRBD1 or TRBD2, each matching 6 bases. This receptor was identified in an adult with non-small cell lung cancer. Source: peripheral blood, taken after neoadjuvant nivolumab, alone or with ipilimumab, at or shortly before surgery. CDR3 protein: CASSSGRGLEETQYF. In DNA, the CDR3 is TGTGCCAGCAGCTCCGGCCGGGGGCTGGAAGAGACCCAGTACTTC. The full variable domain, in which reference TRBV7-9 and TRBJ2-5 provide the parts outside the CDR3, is DTGVSQNPRHKITKRGQNVTFRCDPISEHNRLYWYRQTLGQGPEFLTYFQNEAQLEKSRLLSDRFSAERPKGSFSTLEIQRTEQGDSAMYLCASSSGRGLEETQYFGPGTRLLVL.